This T cell receptor beta chain was recorded in a study of blood T cell repertoires in COVID-19. Study context: From the United States, Italy and Spain came samples of acute and convalescent COVID-19. Sources were T cells, B-cell-depleted T cells, or PBMCs; the material itself was cDNA or gDNA.

V was cut by 0 bases and J by 8 bases, with 11 bases left in between. CDR1 ENHRY and CDR2 SYGVKD come from the germline V gene. The CDR3 consists of 14 residues. Original processing methods: Amplified reference gene primers provided the basis for estimating nucleated cell counts. Data came from immunoSEQ multiplex PCR; TCRdb stores just in-frame clones and leaves some out. V, J and clone size are those of that table, while D and trimming were read from the DNA. The table lists about 220,000 clones, 70% to 90% of them singletons. The chain uses TRBV10-3 and TRBJ2-1; possible D gene TRBD1, 5 bases. Material: peripheral blood. This receptor was identified in a middle-aged man who had recovered from COVID-19. CDR3 DNA: TGTGCCATCAGTGAGTCTCAGGGTGGCGATGAGCAGTTCTTC. Translation gives CAISESQGGDEQFF.